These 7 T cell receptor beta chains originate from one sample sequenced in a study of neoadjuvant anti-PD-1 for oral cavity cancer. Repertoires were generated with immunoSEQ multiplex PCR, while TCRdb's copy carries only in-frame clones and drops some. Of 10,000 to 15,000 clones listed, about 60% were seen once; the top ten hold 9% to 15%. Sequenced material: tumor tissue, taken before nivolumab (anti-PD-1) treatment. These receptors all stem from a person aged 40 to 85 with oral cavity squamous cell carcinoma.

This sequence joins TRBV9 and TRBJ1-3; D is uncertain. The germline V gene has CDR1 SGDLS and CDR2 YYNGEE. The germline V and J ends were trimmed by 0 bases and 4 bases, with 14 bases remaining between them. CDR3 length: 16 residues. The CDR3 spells CASSVVGSGTGNTIYF. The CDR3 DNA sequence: TGTGCCAGCAGCGTAGTGGGTTCGGGAACCGGAAACACCATATATTTT.

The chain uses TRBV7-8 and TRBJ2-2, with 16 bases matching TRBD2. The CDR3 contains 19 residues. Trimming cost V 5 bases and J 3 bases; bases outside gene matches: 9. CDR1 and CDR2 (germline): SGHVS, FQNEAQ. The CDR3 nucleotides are TGTGCCAGCAGCCCCCCAGGGACTAGCGGGAGGGTCGACACCGGGGAGCTGTTTTTT. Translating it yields CASSPPGTSGRVDTGELFF.

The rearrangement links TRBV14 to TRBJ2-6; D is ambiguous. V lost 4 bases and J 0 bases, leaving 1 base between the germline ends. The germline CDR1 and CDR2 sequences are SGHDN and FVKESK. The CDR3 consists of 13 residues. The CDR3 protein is CASSLSGANVLTF. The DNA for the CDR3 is TGTGCCAGCAGCCTCTCTGGGGCCAACGTCCTGACTTTC.

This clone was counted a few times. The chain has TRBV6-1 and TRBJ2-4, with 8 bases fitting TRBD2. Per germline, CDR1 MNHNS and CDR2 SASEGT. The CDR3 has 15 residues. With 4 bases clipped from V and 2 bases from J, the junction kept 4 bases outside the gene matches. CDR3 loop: CASSVAGWSKNIQYF. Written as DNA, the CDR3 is TGTGCCAGCAGTGTAGCGGGATGGTCCAAAAACATTCAGTACTTC.

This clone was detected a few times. CDR3 nucleotide sequence: TGTGCCAGCGGGGGGCGGCGGAACACCGGGGAGCTGTTTTTT. Amino acid sequence: CASGGRRNTGELFF. The chain is built from TRBV6-5 and TRBJ2-2, with D perhaps being TRBD1 or TRBD2 (6 bases each). Trimming removed 8 bases at V and 1 base at J, with 11 bases between. The germline gives CDR1 MNHEY, CDR2 SVGAGI. The CDR3 loop spans 14 amino acids.

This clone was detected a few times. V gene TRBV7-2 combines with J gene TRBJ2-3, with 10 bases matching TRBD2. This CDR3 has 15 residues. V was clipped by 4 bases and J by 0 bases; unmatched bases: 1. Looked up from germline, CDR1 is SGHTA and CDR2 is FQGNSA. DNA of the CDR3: TGTGCCAGCAGCTCTAGCGGGAGCAGCACAGATACGCAGTATTTT. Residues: CASSSSGSSTDTQYF.

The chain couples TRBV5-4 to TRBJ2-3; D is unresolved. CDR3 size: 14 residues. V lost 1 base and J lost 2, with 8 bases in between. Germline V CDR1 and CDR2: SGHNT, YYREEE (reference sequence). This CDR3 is CASSLMAATDTQYF. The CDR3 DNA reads TGTGCCAGCAGCTTGATGGCAGCCACAGATACGCAGTATTTT.